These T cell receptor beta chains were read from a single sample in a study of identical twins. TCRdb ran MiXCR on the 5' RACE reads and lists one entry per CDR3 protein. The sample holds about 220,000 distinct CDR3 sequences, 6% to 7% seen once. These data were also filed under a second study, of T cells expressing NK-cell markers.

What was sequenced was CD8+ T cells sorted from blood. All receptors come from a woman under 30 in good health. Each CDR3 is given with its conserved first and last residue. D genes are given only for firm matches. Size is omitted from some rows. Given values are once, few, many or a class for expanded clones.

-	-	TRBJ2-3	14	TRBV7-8	TGTGCCAGTGCCCCCAGGGCAGGCACAGATACGCAGTATTTT	CASAPRAGTDTQYF
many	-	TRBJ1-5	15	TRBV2	TGTGCCAGCAGTGAGACTGAGTATAGCAATCAGCCCCAGCATTTT	CASSETEYSNQPQHF
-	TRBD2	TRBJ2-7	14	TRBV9	TGTGCCAGCAACCGGGGGGGGGGCCCTAACGAGCAGTACTTC	CASNRGGGPNEQYF
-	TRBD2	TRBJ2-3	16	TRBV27	TGTGCCAGCAGTTTATGGTCTCGCGGGGGAGGAGATACGCAGTATTTT	CASSLWSRGGGDTQYF
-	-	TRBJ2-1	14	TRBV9	TGTGCCAGCAGCGTAGCGGGACTCTACAATGAGCAGTTCTTC	CASSVAGLYNEQFF
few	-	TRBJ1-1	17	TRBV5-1	TGCGCCAGCAGCCTCGGCGTTAACTGGGGATTGAACACTGAAGCTTTCTTT	CASSLGVNWGLNTEAFF
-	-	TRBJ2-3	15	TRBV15	TGTGCCACCAGCACACTAGCTGCTAGCACAGATACGCAGTATTTT	CATSTLAASTDTQYF
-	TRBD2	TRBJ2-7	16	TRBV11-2	TGTGCCAGCAGCTCCCCCGGCGATAGCGGGAGCTACGAGCAGTACTTC	CASSSPGDSGSYEQYF
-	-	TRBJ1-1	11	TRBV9	TGTGCCAGCAGCGGTGCATCGGGAGCTCTCTTT	CASSGASGALF
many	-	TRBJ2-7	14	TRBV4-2	TGTGCCAGCAGCGTGGGACACCTACCCTACGAGCAGTACTTC	CASSVGHLPYEQYF
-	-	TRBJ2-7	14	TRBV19	TGTGCCAGTAGCCCAGGGGCCTTCTCCTACGAGCAGTACTTC	CASSPGAFSYEQYF
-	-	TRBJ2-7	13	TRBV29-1	TGCAGCGTTGAGGCTGCGGGAATTTACGAGCAGTACTTC	CSVEAAGIYEQYF
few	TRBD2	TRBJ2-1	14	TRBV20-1	TGCAGTGCGAGAACTAGCGGGAAATACAATGAGCAGTTCTTC	CSARTSGKYNEQFF
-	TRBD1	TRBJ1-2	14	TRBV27	TGTGCCAGCAGCCCACAGGGGATTCCCTATGGCTACACCTTC	CASSPQGIPYGYTF
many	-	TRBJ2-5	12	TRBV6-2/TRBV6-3	TGTGCCAGCAGTACACTACAAGAGACCCAGTACTTC	CASSTLQETQYF
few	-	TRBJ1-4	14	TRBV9	TGTGCCAGCAGCGTATCCGGGGGCGGTGAAAAACTGTTTTTT	CASSVSGGGEKLFF
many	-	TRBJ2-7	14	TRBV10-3	TGTGCCATCAGTGAGTCGATGGCTACCTACGAGCAGTACTTC	CAISESMATYEQYF
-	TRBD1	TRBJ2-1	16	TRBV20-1	TGCAGTGCTAGAGTGGCGGGACAGGGGTCCTACAATGAGCAGTTCTTC	CSARVAGQGSYNEQFF
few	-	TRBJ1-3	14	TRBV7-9	TGTGCCAGCGATGGGGGGAGCTCTGGAAACACCATATATTTT	CASDGGSSGNTIYF
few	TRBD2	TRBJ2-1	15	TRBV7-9	TGTGCCAGCAGCCGGAGGGTAGCGGGGCACAATGAGCAGTTCTTC	CASSRRVAGHNEQFF
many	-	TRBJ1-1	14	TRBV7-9	TGTGCCAGCAGCTTAGACGCCATGAACACTGAAGCTTTCTTT	CASSLDAMNTEAFF
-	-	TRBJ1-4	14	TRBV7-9	TGTGCCAGCAGCCCCCGTAGCACGGATGAAAAACTGTTTTTT	CASSPRSTDEKLFF